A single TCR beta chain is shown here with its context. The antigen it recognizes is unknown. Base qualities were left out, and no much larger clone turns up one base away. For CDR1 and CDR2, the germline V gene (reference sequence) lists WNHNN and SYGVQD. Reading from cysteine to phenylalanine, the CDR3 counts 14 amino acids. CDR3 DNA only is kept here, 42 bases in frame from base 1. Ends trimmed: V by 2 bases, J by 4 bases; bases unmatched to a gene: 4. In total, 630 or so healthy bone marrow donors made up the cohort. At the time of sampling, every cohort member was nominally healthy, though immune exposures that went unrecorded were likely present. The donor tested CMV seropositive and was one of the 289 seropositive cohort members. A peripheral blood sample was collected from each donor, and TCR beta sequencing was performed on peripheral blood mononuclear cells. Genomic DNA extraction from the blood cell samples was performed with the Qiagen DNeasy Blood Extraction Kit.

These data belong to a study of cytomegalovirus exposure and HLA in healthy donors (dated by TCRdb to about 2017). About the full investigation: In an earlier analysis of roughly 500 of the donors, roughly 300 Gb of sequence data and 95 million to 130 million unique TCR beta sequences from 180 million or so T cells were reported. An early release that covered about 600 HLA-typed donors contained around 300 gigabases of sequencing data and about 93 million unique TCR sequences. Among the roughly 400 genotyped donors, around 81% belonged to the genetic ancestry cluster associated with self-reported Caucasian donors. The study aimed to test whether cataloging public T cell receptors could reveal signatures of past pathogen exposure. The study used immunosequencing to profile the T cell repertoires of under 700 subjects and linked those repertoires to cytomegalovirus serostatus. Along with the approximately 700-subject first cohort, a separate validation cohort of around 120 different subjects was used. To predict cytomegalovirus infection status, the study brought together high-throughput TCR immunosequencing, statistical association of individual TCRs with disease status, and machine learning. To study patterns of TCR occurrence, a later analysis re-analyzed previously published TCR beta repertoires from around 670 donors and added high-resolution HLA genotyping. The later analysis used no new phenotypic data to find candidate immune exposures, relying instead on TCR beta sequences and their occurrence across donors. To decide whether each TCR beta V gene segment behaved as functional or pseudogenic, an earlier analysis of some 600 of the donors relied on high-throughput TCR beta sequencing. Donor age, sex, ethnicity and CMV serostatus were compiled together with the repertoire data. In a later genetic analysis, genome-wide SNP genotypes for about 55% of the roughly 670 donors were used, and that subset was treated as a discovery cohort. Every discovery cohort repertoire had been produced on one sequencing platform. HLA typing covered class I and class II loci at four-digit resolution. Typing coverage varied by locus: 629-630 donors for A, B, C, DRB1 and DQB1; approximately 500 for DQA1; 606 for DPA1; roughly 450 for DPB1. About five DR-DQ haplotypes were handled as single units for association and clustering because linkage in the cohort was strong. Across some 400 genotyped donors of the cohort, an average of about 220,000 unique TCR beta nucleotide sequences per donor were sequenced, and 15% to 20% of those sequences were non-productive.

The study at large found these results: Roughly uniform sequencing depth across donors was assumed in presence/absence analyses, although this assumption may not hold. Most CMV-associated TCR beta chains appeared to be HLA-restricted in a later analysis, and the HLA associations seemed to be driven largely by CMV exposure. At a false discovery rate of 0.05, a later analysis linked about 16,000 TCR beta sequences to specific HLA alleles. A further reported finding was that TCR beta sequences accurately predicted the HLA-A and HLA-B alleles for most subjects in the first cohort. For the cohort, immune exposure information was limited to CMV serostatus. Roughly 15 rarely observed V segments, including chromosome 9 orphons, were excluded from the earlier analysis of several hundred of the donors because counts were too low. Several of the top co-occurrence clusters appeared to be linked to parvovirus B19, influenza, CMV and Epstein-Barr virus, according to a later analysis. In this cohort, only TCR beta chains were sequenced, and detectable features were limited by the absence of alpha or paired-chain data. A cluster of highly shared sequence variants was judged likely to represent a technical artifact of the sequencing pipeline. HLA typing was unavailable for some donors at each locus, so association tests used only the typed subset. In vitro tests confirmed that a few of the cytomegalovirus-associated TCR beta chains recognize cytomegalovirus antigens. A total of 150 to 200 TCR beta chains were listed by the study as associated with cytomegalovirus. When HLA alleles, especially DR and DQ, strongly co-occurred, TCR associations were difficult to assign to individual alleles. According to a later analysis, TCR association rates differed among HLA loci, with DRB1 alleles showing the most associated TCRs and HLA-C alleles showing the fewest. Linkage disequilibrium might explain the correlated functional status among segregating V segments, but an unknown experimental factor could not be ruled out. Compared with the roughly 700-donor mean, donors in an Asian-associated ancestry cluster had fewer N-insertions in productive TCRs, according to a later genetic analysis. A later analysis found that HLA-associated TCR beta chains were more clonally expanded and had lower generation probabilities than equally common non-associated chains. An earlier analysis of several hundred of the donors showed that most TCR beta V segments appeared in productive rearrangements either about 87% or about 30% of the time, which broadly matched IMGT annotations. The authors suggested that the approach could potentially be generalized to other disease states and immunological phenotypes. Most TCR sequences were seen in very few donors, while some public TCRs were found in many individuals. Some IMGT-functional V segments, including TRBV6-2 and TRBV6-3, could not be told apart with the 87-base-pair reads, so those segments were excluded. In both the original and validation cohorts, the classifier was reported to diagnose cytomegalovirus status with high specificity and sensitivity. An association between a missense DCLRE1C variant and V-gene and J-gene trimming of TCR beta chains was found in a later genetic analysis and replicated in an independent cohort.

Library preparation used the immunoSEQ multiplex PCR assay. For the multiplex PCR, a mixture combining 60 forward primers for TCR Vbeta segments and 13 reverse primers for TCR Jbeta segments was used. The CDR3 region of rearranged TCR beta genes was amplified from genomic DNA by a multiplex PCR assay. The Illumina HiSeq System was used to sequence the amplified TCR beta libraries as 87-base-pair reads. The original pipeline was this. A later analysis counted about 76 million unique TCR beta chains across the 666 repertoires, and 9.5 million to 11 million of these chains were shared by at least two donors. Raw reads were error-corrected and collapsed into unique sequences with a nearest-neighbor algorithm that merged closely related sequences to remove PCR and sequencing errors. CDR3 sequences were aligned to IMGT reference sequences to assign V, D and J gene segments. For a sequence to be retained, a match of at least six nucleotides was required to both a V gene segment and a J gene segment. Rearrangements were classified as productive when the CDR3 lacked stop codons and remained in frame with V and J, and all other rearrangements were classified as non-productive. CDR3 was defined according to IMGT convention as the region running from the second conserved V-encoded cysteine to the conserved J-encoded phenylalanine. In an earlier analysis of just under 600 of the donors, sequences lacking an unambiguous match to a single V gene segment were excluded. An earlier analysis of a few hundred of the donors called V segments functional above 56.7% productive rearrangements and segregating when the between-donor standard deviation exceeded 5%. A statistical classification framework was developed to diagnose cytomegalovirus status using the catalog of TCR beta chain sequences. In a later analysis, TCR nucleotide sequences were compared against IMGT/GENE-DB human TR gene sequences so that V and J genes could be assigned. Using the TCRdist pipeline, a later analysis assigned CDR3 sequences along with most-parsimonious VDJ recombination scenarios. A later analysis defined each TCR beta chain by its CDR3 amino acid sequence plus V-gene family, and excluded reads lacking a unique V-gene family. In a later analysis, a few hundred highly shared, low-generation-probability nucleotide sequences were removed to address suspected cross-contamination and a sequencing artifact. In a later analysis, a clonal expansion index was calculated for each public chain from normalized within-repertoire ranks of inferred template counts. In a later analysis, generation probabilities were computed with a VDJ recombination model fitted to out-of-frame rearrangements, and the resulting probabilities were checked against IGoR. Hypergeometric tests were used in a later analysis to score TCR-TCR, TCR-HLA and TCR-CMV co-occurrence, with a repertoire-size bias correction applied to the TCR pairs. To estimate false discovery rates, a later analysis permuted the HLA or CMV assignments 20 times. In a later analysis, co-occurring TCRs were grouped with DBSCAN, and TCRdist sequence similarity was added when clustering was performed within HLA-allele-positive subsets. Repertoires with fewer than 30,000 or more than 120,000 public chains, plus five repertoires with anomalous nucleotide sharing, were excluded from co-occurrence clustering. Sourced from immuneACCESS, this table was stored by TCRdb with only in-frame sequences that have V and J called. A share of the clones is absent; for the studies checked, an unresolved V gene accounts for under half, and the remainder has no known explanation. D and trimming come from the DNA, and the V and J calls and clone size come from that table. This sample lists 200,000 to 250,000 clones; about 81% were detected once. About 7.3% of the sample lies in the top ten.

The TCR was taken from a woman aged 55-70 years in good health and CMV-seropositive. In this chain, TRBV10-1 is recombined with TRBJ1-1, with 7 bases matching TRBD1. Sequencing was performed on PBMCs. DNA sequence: TGCGCCAGCAGTGAGACTAGGGGGCTCACTGAAGCTTTCTTT. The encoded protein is CASSETRGLTEAFF.